Below are 27 T cell receptor beta chains sequenced from a single sample in a study of beta chain features in type 1 diabetes. Every bit of the isolated RNA underwent reverse transcription, so sequencing read expressed TCRB transcripts. Clones were sequenced by immunoSEQ multiplex PCR, and TCRdb holds only the in-frame ones, with some missing. The sample includes hundreds of thousands of clones, approximately 14% of them seen just once. Sample: naive CD4+ T cells from blood. The receptors here all came from a woman aged 40 to 55 in good health.

The chain has TRBV19 and TRBJ2-5, with 11 bases that match TRBD1. Germline-derived CDR1 and CDR2 are LNHDA and SQIVND (reference sequence). The CDR3 has 16 amino acids. V trimming: 0 bases; J trimming: 5 bases; junction bases outside the gene matches: 5. CDR3 sequence reads: CASSIDRTGGSETQYF. CDR3 in DNA: TGTGCCAGTAGTATAGATAGGACAGGGGGCAGTGAGACCCAGTACTTC.

This clone was detected only a few times. The chain recombines TRBV10-3 with TRBJ1-1; a weak D match, TRBD1 (5 bases). The CDR3 totals 14 residues. Trimming pared 4 bases from V and 1 base from J, leaving 10 bases between. Per the germline V gene, CDR1 is ENHRY and CDR2 is SYGVKD. This chain's CDR3 is CAISAGQGNTEAFF. The CDR3 bases are TGTGCCATCAGTGCTGGTCAGGGGAACACTGAAGCTTTCTTT.

The chain combines TRBV18 with TRBJ2-4; maybe TRBD2 (7 bases). CDR1 KGHSH and CDR2 LQKENI come from the germline V gene. CDR3 length equals 20 residues. V gave up 3 bases and J gave up 3 bases, with 27 bases separating them. The CDR3: CASSPDFAAGAHLDKNIQYF. The DNA for the CDR3 is TGTGCCAGCTCACCGGATTTCGCGGCGGGGGCCCACTTAGACAAAAACATTCAGTACTTC.

This clone has only a few counts. This chain links TRBV7-2 with TRBJ2-5, with a weak D call TRBD2 (7 bases). This CDR3 is built from 15 residues. V was trimmed by 3 bases and J by 0 bases, leaving 11 bases between them. Germline CDR1 and CDR2: SGHTA and FQGNSA. The CDR3 reads CASSFGGRYQETQYF. In DNA form, the CDR3 reads TGTGCCAGCAGCTTCGGGGGGCGATACCAAGAGACCCAGTACTTC.

In this sample, this clone turned up many times. The V and J genes are TRBV5-4 and TRBJ1-2; possible D gene TRBD1, 6 bases. Germline CDR1 is SGHNT and CDR2 is YYREEE (reference sequence). There are 12 residues in the CDR3. The V gene lost 4 bases and the J gene lost 13 bases, with 17 bases spanning the gap. CDR3 sequence: CASSPGRDKFTF. DNA for the CDR3: TGTGCCAGCAGCCCCGGGAGGGACAAGTTCACCTTC.

The DNA of the CDR3 is TGTGCCAGTAGTATTCAAGCGGGGGGTGGTCAGCCCCAGCATTTT. Protein sequence: CASSIQAGGGQPQHF. The chain is built from TRBV19 and TRBJ1-5; tentatively, D is TRBD1 (5 bases). Germline CDR1 and CDR2: LNHDA and SQIVND (reference sequence). This CDR3 has 15 amino acids. Trimming removed 3 bases at V and 6 bases at J, with 15 bases between. Drawing the rest from reference TRBV19 and TRBJ1-5, the complete variable domain is DGGITQSPKYLFRKEGQNVTLSCEQNLNHDAMYWYRQDPGQGLRLIYYSQIVNDFQKGDIAEGYSVSREKKESFPLTVTSAQKNPTAFYLCASSIQAGGGQPQHFGDGTRLSIL.

The table lists this clone with a few counts. The chain employs TRBV4-1 and TRBJ2-5, with 8 bases fitting TRBD2. CDR3 length: 15 amino acids. J was trimmed by 5 bases and V by 3 bases; bases with no gene match: 8. The germline V gene encodes CDR1 MGHRA and CDR2 YSYEKL. CDR3 DNA: TGCGCCAGCAGCCAGGGGGGTAGCGGGGTCGAGACCCAGTACTTC. Amino acid sequence: CASSQGGSGVETQYF.

The chain carries TRBV11-2 and TRBJ2-3; 12 positions agree with TRBD2. The V segment lost 5 bases and the J segment 7 bases; nucleotides outside the gene matches: 7. The CDR3 is 15 amino acids. Looked up from germline, CDR1 is SGHAT and CDR2 is FQNNGV. This chain's CDR3 is CASSILAGGGNTQYF. CDR3 bases: TGTGCCAGCAGCATACTAGCGGGGGGTGGGAATACGCAGTATTTT. The full variable domain, completed using reference TRBV11-2 and TRBJ2-3, is EAGVAQSPRYKIIEKRQSVAFWCNPISGHATLYWYQQILGQGPKLLIQFQNNGVVDDSQLPKDRFSAERLKGVDSTLKIQPAKLEDSAVYLCASSILAGGGNTQYFGPGTRLTVL.

A few counts support this clone. The chain has TRBV18 and TRBJ1-5; D uncertain. The CDR3 loop spans 15 amino acids. The germline V gene encodes CDR1 KGHSH and CDR2 LQKENI. Trimming stripped 3 bases from V and 1 base from J, with 10 bases between. CDR3 in DNA: TGTGCCAGCTCACCGAACAGCGGAAGCAATCAGCCCCAGCATTTT. It is translated as CASSPNSGSNQPQHF.

In its sample, this clone was seen a few times. CDR3 sequence: CASSPQTNSNQPQHF. The CDR3 DNA is TGTGCCAGCTCACCACAGACTAATAGCAATCAGCCCCAGCATTTT. The rearrangement uses TRBV18 and TRBJ1-5, with unresolved D. From germline, CDR1 is KGHSH and CDR2 LQKENI. The V gene lost 1 base and the J gene lost 0 bases, with 7 bases spanning the gap. The CDR3 is 15 residues long. The full variable domain, completed using reference TRBV18 and TRBJ1-5, is NAGVMQNPRHLVRRRGQEARLRCSPMKGHSHVYWYRQLPEEGLKFMVYLQKENIIDESGMPKERFSAEFPKEGPSILRIQQVVRGDSAAYFCASSPQTNSNQPQHFGDGTRLSIL.

This clone was recorded at least ten times. The rearrangement uses TRBV7-2 and TRBJ2-2; D unclear. This CDR3 contains 15 residues. Germline V lookup: CDR1 SGHTA, CDR2 FQGNSA. Trimming cost V 5 bases and J 4 bases, with 14 bases left between them. CDR3 protein: CASSRQTVFTGELFF. The CDR3 region has the DNA TGTGCCAGCAGCAGACAAACAGTGTTCACCGGGGAGCTGTTTTTT.

This clone has a handful of counts. The rearrangement uses TRBV29-1 and TRBJ2-2, with TRBD2 matching 9 bases. CDR1 and CDR2 from the germline V gene are SQVTM and ANQGSEA. Trimming cost V 7 bases and J 5 bases; bases outside gene matches: 8. The CDR3 is 14 residues long. This chain's CDR3 is CSADSGGRTGELFF. Here the CDR3 DNA reads TGCAGCGCCGATAGCGGGGGCAGGACCGGGGAGCTGTTTTTT.

This clone turned up a few times. The CDR3 DNA reads TGTGCCAGCATGGGGGGGCGGTCCTATAATTCACCCCTCCACTTT. Its protein product is CASMGGRSYNSPLHF. V gene TRBV7-2 combines with J gene TRBJ1-6; tentative D call: TRBD1 (6 bases). The CDR3 totals 15 residues. Trimming took 7 bases from V and 1 from J, leaving 11 bases between them. Germline V CDR1 and CDR2: SGHTA, FQGNSA.

This clone has a handful of counts. This chain links TRBV27 with TRBJ2-7; D remains unclear. Germline CDR1 and CDR2: MNHEY and SMNVEV (reference sequence). This CDR3 has 12 amino acids. The V end was cut by 2 bases, the J end by 3 bases, with 5 bases between. The CDR3 DNA reads TGTGCCAGCAGTTTAGGGCGCTACGAGCAGTACTTC. Translated: CASSLGRYEQYF.

This clone turned up a few times. V and J are TRBV5-1 and TRBJ2-1; D gene unclear. This CDR3 contains 13 residues. The ends were cut back, 0 bases at V and 2 bases at J, with 3 bases in the middle. Germline loops: CDR1 SGHRS, CDR2 YFSETQ. CDR3 coding DNA: TGCGCCAGCAGCTTGGATACCTACAATGAGCAGTTCTTC. It codes for CASSLDTYNEQFF.

The genes are TRBV11-2 and TRBJ1-2, with TRBD1 matching 10 bases. Germline V CDR1 and CDR2: SGHAT, FQNNGV. V shed 5 bases, J shed 3 bases, and the junction held 3 bases outside the gene matches. The CDR3 runs 14 residues. For the CDR3, the DNA is TGTGCCAGCAGCCGGGACAGGGGAGACTATGGCTACACCTTC. It yields the protein CASSRDRGDYGYTF. Based on the CDR3 plus reference TRBV11-2 and TRBJ1-2, the full variable domain is EAGVAQSPRYKIIEKRQSVAFWCNPISGHATLYWYQQILGQGPKLLIQFQNNGVVDDSQLPKDRFSAERLKGVDSTLKIQPAKLEDSAVYLCASSRDRGDYGYTFGSGTRLTVV.

This chain connects TRBV18 to TRBJ1-1; no clear D gene. This CDR3 comprises 16 residues. Germline CDR1 KGHSH, CDR2 LQKENI. Trimming pared 3 bases from V and 1 base from J, leaving 15 bases between. The CDR3 reads CASSPLELVGNTEAFF. The DNA of the CDR3 is TGTGCCAGCTCACCCCTAGAGTTGGTCGGGAACACTGAAGCTTTCTTT.

This clone has more than one count but fewer than ten. V and J are TRBV5-1 and TRBJ2-7; 8 bases are shared with TRBD1. The CDR3 covers 15 residues. CDR1 and CDR2 (germline): SGHRS, YFSETQ. V lost 0 bases to trimming and J lost 2 bases; unmatched junction nucleotides: 4. The CDR3 sequence: CASSLGQGMPYEQYF. CDR3 coding DNA: TGCGCCAGCAGCTTGGGACAGGGGATGCCCTACGAGCAGTACTTC.

This clone was detected only a few times. The rearrangement links TRBV10-2 to TRBJ2-1; D is unresolved. This CDR3 has 13 amino acids. V was clipped by 3 bases and J by 4 bases, with 7 bases between them. CDR1 and CDR2 (germline): WSHSY, SAAADI. The CDR3 protein is CASSDTQYNEQFF. The CDR3 nucleotides are TGCGCCAGCAGTGACACCCAGTACAATGAGCAGTTCTTC.

A few counts support this clone. The chain joins TRBV10-2 to TRBJ1-6; D unresolved. This CDR3 has 14 amino acids. Trimming took off 3 bases at V and 9 bases at J, with 12 bases between the two ends. Germline values: CDR1 WSHSY, CDR2 SAAADI. In DNA, the CDR3 is TGCGCCAGCAGTGATCCGATTCCGGGTTCACCCCTCCACTTT. Protein sequence: CASSDPIPGSPLHF.

The V gene is TRBV11-1, the J gene TRBJ1-1; possible D gene TRBD1, 5 bases. With 5 bases removed from V and 1 base from J, the gap between germline ends came to 14 bases. CDR1 is SGHAT, CDR2 FQDESV, per germline (reference sequence). The CDR3 has 15 amino acids. The CDR3 bases are TGTGCCAGCAGCCTAGGGGCGGGAGCGAACACTGAAGCTTTCTTT. Translating it yields CASSLGAGANTEAFF.

The gene calls are TRBV7-6 and TRBJ2-3; TRBD2 is a possible D gene (5 bases). CDR3 size: 15 residues. Trimming took off 3 bases at V and 2 bases at J, with 12 bases between the two ends. Germline V CDR1 and CDR2: SGHVS, FNYEAQ. For the CDR3, the DNA is TGTGCCAGCAGCTTCGATGGGGAGCACACAGATACGCAGTATTTT. It codes for CASSFDGEHTDTQYF.

This clone has only a few counts. V gene TRBV10-3 combines with J gene TRBJ2-2; possibly TRBD2 for D (6 bases). CDR1 is ENHRY and CDR2 is SYGVKD in the germline V gene. With 6 bases removed from V and 3 bases from J, the gap between germline ends came to 14 bases. This CDR3 is built from 15 residues. The CDR3 sequence is CAIRVGGYDTGELFF. The CDR3 DNA is TGTGCCATCAGGGTCGGAGGGTACGACACCGGGGAGCTGTTTTTT.

The CDR3 protein is CASSQQMDRVGGETQYF. The CDR3 DNA reads as TGTGCCAGCTCGCAACAAATGGACAGGGTGGGAGGTGAGACCCAGTACTTC. The chain joins TRBV18 to TRBJ2-5; 8 nucleotides align to TRBD1. The CDR3 contains 17 residues. Unmatched junction bases numbered 17, after V lost 6 bases and J lost 5 bases. Germline V gives CDR1 KGHSH, CDR2 LQKENI.

The chain combines TRBV18 with TRBJ2-1; D perhaps matches TRBD1 (7 bases). Germline V gene lookup returns CDR1 KGHSH and CDR2 LQKENI. V gave up 4 bases and J gave up 3 bases, with 13 bases separating them. The CDR3 is made up of 15 amino acids. The chain's CDR3 is CASSRGDSRYNEQFF. The CDR3 DNA follows: TGTGCCAGCTCACGGGGGGACAGCCGCTACAATGAGCAGTTCTTC.

The J gene is TRBJ2-7, the V gene TRBV21-1; whether TRBD1, the table's D call, matches the DNA was not checked. TRBV21-1 constitutes a pseudogene. The CDR3 consists of 15 residues. The CDR3 loop reads CASSKGQGRTYEQYF. The CDR3 bases are TGTGCCAGCAGCAAAGGGCAGGGTCGCACCTACGAGCAGTACTTC.

This clone has just a few counts. The gene calls are TRBV9 and TRBJ2-3; D call uncertain. V lost 7 bases and J lost 4, with 19 bases in between. CDR3 size: 15 residues. Germline values: CDR1 SGDLS, CDR2 YYNGEE. CDR3 DNA: TGTGCCAGCTCCCCAGCTGAGGTGGTGGCAGATACGCAGTATTTT. Translation: CASSPAEVVADTQYF.